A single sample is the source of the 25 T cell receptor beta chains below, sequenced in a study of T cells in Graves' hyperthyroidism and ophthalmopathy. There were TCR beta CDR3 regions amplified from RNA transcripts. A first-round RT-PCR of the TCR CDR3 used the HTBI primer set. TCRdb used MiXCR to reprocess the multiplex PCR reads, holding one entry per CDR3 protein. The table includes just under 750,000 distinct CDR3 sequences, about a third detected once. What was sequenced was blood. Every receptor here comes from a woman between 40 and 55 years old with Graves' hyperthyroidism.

This chain's CDR3 is CASSPTPGTGEPEQYF. CDR3 DNA sequence: TGTGCCAGCAGCCCGACCCCCGGGACAGGGGAGCCCGAGCAGTACTTC. The chain joins TRBV7-9 to TRBJ2-7, with 10 bases matching TRBD1. The CDR3 loop spans 16 amino acids. V shed 5 bases and J 6 bases; nucleotides not matched to a gene: 13. CDR1 and CDR2 (germline): SEHNR, FQNEAQ (reference sequence).

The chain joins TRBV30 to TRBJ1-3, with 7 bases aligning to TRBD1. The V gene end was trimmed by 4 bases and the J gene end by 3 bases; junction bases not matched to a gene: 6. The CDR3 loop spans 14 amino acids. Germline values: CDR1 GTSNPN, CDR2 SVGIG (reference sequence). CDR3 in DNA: TGTGCCTGGAATACAGGGGATTTTGGAAACACCATATATTTT. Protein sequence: CAWNTGDFGNTIYF.

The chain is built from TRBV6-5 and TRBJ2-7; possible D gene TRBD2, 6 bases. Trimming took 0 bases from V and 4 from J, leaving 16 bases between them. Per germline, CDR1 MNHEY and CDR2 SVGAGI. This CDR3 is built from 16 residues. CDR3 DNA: TGTGCCAGCAGTTACTCGCCGCCGGGACTGGGTTACGAGCAGTACTTC. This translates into CASSYSPPGLGYEQYF.

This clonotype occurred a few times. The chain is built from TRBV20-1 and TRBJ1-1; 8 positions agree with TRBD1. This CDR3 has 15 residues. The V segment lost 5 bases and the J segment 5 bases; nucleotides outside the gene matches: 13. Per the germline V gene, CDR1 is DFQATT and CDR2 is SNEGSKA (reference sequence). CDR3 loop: CSASQPNRGRTEAFF. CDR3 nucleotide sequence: TGCAGTGCTTCCCAGCCCAACAGGGGGAGGACTGAAGCTTTCTTT.

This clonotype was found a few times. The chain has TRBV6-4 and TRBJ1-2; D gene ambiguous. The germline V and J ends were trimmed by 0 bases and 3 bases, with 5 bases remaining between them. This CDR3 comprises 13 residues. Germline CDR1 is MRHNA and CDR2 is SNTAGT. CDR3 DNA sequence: TGTGCCAGCAGTGACTCGAATCACTATGGCTACACCTTC. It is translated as CASSDSNHYGYTF.

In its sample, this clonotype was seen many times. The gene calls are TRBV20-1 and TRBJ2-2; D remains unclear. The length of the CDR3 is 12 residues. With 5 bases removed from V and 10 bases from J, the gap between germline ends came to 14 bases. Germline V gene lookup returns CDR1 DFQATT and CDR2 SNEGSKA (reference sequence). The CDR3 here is CSARGRDAELFF. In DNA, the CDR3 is TGCAGTGCTCGAGGCCGCGACGCGGAGCTGTTTTTT.

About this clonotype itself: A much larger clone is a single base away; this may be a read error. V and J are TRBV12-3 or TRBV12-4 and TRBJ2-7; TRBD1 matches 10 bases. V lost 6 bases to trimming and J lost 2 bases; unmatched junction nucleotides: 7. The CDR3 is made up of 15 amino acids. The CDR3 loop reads CASSQRQGATYEQYF. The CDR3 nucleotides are TGTGCCAGCAGCCAGAGACAGGGGGCGACCTACGAGCAGTACTTC.

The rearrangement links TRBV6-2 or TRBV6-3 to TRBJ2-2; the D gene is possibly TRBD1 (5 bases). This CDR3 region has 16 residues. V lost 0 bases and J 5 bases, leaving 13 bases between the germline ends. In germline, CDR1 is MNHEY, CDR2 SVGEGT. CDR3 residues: CASSYSTRAETGELFF. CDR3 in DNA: TGTGCCAGCAGTTACTCGACCAGGGCGGAAACCGGGGAGCTGTTTTTT.

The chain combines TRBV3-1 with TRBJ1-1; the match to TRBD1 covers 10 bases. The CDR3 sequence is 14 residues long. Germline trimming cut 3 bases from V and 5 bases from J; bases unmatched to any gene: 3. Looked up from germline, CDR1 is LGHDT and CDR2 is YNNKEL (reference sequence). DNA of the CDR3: TGTGCCAGCAGCCAGGGGACAGGGGCGACTGAAGCTTTCTTT. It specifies CASSQGTGATEAFF.

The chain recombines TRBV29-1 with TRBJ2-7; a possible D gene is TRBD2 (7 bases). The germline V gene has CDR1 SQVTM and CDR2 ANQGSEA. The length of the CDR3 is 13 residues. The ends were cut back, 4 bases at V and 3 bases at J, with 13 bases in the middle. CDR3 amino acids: CSVGGGSNYEQYF. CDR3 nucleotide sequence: TGCAGCGTTGGGGGGGGCAGTAACTACGAGCAGTACTTC.

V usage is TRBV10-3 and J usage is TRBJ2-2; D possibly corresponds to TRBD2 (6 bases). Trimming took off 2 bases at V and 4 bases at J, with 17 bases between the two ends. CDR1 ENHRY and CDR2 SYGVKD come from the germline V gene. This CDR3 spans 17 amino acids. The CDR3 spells CAISEKVDGSGTGELFF. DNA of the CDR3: TGTGCCATCAGTGAGAAAGTGGACGGGAGTGGCACCGGGGAGCTGTTTTTT.

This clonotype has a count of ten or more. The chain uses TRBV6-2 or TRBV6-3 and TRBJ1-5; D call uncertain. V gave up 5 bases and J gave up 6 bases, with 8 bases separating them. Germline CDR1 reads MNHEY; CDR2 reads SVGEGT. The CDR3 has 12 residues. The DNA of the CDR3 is TGTGCCAGCAGTGGATGGAGTCAGCCCCAGCATTTT. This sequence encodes CASSGWSQPQHF.

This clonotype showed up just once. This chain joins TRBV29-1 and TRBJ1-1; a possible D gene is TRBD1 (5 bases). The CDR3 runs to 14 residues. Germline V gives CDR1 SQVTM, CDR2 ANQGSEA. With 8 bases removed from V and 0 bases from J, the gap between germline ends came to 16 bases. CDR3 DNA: TGCAGCACCGAGGTACCAGGGCTGAACACTGAAGCTTTCTTT. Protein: CSTEVPGLNTEAFF.

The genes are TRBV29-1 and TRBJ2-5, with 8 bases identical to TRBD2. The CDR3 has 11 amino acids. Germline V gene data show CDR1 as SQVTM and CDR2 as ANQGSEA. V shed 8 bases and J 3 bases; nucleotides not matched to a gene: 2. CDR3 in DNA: TGCAGCTCCGGGAGGGAAGAGACCCAGTACTTC. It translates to CSSGREETQYF.

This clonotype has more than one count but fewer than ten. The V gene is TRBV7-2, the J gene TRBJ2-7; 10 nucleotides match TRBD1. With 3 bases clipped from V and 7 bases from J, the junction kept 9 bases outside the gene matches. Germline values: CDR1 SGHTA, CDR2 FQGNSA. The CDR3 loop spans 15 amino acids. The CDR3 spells CASSFRTGGSREQYF. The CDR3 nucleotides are TGTGCCAGCAGCTTCAGGACAGGGGGGTCGCGGGAGCAGTACTTC.

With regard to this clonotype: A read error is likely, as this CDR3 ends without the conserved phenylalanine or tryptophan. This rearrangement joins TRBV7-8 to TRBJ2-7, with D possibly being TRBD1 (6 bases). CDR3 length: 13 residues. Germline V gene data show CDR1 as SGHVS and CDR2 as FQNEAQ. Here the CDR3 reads CAGSFQGLGEQYS. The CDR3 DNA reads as TGTGCCGGCAGCTTCCAGGGGTTGGGCGAGCAGTACTCC.

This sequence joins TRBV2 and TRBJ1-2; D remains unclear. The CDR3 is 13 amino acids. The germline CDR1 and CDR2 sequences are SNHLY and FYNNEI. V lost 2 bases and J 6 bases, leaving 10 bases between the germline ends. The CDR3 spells CASSELGRDGYTF. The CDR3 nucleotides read TGTGCCAGCAGTGAATTAGGGAGGGATGGCTACACCTTC.

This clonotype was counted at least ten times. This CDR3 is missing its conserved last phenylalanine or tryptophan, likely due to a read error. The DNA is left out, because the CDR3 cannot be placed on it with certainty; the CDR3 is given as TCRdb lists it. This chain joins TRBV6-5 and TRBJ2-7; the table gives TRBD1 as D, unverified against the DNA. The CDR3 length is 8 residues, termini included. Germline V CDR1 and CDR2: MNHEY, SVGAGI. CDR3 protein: CASSEVPP.

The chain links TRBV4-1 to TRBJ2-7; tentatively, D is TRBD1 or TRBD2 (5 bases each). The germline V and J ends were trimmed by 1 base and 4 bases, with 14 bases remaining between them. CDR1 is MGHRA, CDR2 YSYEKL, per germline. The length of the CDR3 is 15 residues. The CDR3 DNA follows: TGCGCCAGCAGCCAAGTAGGGGCAACGGGGTACGAGCAGTACTTC. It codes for CASSQVGATGYEQYF.

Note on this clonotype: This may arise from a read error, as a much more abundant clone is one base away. DNA for the CDR3: TGTGCCAGTAGTAGAGGCACGATAAACTATGGCTGCACCTTC. Translated, it gives CASSRGTINYGCTF. The chain employs TRBV19 and TRBJ1-2; no reliable D call. CDR3 length: 14 amino acids. The V gene's germline CDR1 is LNHDA and CDR2 SQIVND (reference sequence).

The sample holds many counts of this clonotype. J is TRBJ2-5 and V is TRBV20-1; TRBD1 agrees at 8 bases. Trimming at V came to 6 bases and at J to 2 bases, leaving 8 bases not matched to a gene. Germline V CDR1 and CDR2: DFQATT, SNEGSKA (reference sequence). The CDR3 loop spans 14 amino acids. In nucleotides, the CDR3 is TGCAGTGCAGAAACCACAGGGGGACAAGAGACCCAGTACTTC. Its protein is CSAETTGGQETQYF.

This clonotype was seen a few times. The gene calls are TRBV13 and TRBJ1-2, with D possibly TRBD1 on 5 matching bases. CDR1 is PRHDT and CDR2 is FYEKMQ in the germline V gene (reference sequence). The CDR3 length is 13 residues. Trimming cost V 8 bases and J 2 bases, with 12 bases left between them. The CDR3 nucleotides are TGTGCCAGCGCTTGGGGGAGCAACTATGGCTACACCTTC. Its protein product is CASAWGSNYGYTF.

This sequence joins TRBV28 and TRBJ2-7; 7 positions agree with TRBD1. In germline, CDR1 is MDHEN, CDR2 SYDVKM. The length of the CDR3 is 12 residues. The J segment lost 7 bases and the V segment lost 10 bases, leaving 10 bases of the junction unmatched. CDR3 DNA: TGTGCCACATCGGGGACAGTGTATGAGCAGTACTTC. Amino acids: CATSGTVYEQYF.

The CDR3 sequence: CSVELDGYTF. The CDR3 bases are TGCAGCGTTGAACTTGATGGCTACACCTTC. The V call is TRBV29-1, the J call TRBJ1-2, with D unclear. Germline V gives CDR1 SQVTM, CDR2 ANQGSEA. The length of the CDR3 is 10 residues. Trimming took off 2 bases at V and 6 bases at J, with 4 bases between the two ends.

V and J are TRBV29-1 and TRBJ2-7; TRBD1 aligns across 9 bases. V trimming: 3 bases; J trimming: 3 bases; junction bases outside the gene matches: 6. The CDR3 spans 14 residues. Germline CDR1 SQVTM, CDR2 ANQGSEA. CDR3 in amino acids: CSVDYSGQGYEQYF. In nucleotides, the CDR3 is TGCAGCGTTGATTATTCGGGACAGGGCTACGAGCAGTACTTC.